Following are 2 T cell receptor beta chains from one sample sequenced in a study of a mutant IDH1 vaccine in newly diagnosed glioma. The antigens of these receptors remain unknown. Method: immunoSEQ multiplex PCR; TCRdb's copy keeps in-frame clones and lacks some. The table records some 66,000 clones, about 85% of them present only once. Time point noted: week 35, safety follow-up. Every vaccination contained 300 ug of the mutant IDH1 20-mer peptide and was paired with topical imiquimod. The sequencing here drew on PBMCs, taken from a glioma patient whose treatment included an IDH1 peptide vaccine. The origin of the receptors is a man younger than 40 with glioma.

J is TRBJ1-2 and V is TRBV2, with D hard to call. This CDR3 region has 16 residues. Germline V gives CDR1 SNHLY, CDR2 FYNNEI. The germline V and J ends were trimmed by 3 bases and 2 bases, with 16 bases remaining between them. The CDR3 DNA is TGTGCCAGCAGTGATTGGACTGCTCAGGCCAACTATGGCTACACCTTC. This gives the protein CASSDWTAQANYGYTF.

The gene calls are TRBV9 and TRBJ2-3, with TRBD2 identical over 9 bases. The CDR3 has 14 amino acids. From germline, CDR1 is SGDLS and CDR2 YYNGEE. J lost 2 bases, V lost 3 bases, and 1 base had no gene match. CDR3 loop: CASSERGDTDTQYF. The CDR3 DNA reads as TGTGCCAGCAGCGAGCGGGGGGACACAGATACGCAGTATTTT.